This TCR beta chain comes out of a study of blood T cell repertoires in COVID-19 (dated by TCRdb to about 2020). A note on the overall study: The collaborator samples originated in the United States, Italy and Spain and spanned the acute and convalescent phases of COVID-19. A de-identified subject ID, COVID-19 status, age in years and sex were almost always included in the sample metadata. Where HLA class I and class II types were available, the types were taken from metadata supplied by the sample provider, not from assay-based typing. The prospective study material was composed of cDNA or gDNA derived from T cells, B-cell-depleted T cells, or PBMCs. Samples were obtained from the ongoing ImmuneRACE study (first 160 participants) and from roughly 1,300 subjects provided by 6 global collaborators. The dataset comprised deeply sampled blood TCRbeta repertoires from subjects exposed to, actively infected with, or recovered from COVID-19. The repertoires were made available in a free public database intended to serve as a resource for research on the immune response to SARS-CoV-2. The research as a whole found: The quantity of clinical and demographic metadata differed by source and by participant and was supplied without curation.

TCRbeta CDR3 regions were amplified from genomic DNA by means of the immunoSEQ Assay, a bias-controlled multiplex PCR. Per the original workflow: The number of nucleated cells in each sample was estimated from the amplification of reference gene primers within the assay. To quantify the absolute abundance of each unique TCRbeta CDR3 rearrangement, sequence reads were collapsed and filtered. For each sample, productive Simpson clonality was calculated as the square root of Simpson's diversity index across productive rearrangements. In its TCRdb copy, this immuneACCESS table keeps in-frame sequences only and misses some clones. Where compared with another copy, unresolved V genes explain less than half of these, and the others have no known cause. V, J and clone size derive from that table, while D and trimming were established from the DNA sequence. The sample has 320,000 or so clones on record, roughly 85% of them singletons. Under 2% of the sample belongs to the ten largest clones.

In the prospective study, participants were roughly 18 to 89 years old, resided in around 25 geographic areas of the United States, and were enrolled through a virtual design. To assign participants to cohorts, the prospective study relied on clinical history that participants themselves reported in a screening survey and a study questionnaire. Exposed participants were defined as having been in contact with someone with a PCR-confirmed or clinician-diagnosed COVID-19 case within 2 weeks of study entry. Mobile phlebotomists in the prospective study collected whole blood, serum and a nasopharyngeal or oropharyngeal swab from every participant. Participants in the prospective study had the option to provide additional blood draws and questionnaires over a roughly two-month period. Prospective study blood samples were shipped either frozen or at room temperature before DNA extraction. With regard to this clone: It lacks a known antigen. Qualities for individual bases were not recorded, and no much larger clone is one base off.

CDR3 length: 14 amino acids, cysteine to phenylalanine. Only CDR3 DNA remains: 42 bases, in frame from the first base. The germline V gene specifies SGDLS as CDR1 and YYNGEE as CDR2. The germline ends are 12 bases apart after V is trimmed by 3 bases and J by 3 bases. The sequence derives from a woman in her twenties or thirties who had been exposed to COVID-19. The sample was PBMCs or T cells enriched from blood (not recorded which). The rearrangement combines TRBV9 with TRBJ1-1, and perhaps TRBD1 as D gene, on 5 matching bases. The DNA sequence is given as TGTGCCAGCAGCGAATTCGACAGAGACACTGAAGCTTTCTTT. Its amino acids are CASSEFDRDTEAFF.